This T cell receptor (beta chain) was observed in a study of long-term antiretroviral therapy in people with HIV. Study in general: It was about a decade after the earliest samples that the 2015 immediate-ART recommendation appeared. Study-wide results and caveats: Clones that had undergone expansion before ART prevailed in the repertoire throughout all time points. CDR3 length ranges were narrower in HIV repertoires than in controls.

The authors ran the immunoSEQ assay, v3.0, at survey level. Sequencing targeted about 40,000-50,000 T-cell genomes per sample. Sequenced by immunoSEQ multiplex PCR; TCRdb stores in-frame clones only, minus some. This sample has roughly 17,000 clones, with 79% found just once. As regards this clone: Its antigen is currently unknown.

Trimming took 1 base from V and 6 from J, leaving 15 bases between them. Germline CDR1 and CDR2: SGHTA and FQGNSA. The CDR3 contains 15 residues. V gene TRBV7-2 combines with J gene TRBJ2-5, with D possibly TRBD2 on 5 matching bases. The sequence was obtained from a man aged 25 to 40 with HIV. Source: unsorted PBMCs, taken at the start of antiretroviral therapy. CDR3 nucleotides: TGTGCCAGCAGCTTAGAGGCCCTGGAGGAGCAGACCCAGTACTTC. Its translation: CASSLEALEEQTQYF.